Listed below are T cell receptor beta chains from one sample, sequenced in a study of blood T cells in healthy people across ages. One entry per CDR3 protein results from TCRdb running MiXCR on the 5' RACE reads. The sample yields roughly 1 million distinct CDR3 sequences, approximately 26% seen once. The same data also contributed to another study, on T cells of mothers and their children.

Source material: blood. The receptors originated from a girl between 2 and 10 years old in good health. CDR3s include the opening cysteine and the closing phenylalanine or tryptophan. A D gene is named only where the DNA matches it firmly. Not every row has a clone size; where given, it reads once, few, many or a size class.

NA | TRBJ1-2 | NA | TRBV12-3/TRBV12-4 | TGTGCCAGCAGTCTCGATATTCCTGAAGGTGGCTACACCTTC | CASSLDIPEGGYTF
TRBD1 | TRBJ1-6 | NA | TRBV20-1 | TGCAGTGCCCGATCGACAGGGACTACTTATAATTCACCCCTCCACTTT | CSARSTGTTYNSPLHF
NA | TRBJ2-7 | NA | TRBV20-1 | TGCAGTGCTAGTTGGTCCGAGAGAGGATCCTACGAGCAGTACTTC | CSASWSERGSYEQYF
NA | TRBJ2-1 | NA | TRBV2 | TGTGCCAGCAGTTACCGGGACTCCCACTCTAATGAGCAGTTCTTC | CASSYRDSHSNEQFF
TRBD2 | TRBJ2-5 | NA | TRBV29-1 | TGCAGCGTCGCGGGACTAGCGGTAGAGACCCAGTACTTC | CSVAGLAVETQYF
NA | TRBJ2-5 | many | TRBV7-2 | TGTGCCAGCAGCTTATTAAGCGGCGAAGAGACCCAGTACTTC | CASSLLSGEETQYF
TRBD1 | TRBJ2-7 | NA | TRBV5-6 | TGTGCCAGCAGCCCGGGACAGGTGAGCTCCTACGAGCAGTACTTC | CASSPGQVSSYEQYF
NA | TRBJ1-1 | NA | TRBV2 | TGTGCCAGCAGAGAGGGGACGGCGGATGCTTTCTTT | CASREGTADAFF
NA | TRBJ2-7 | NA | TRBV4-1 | TGCGCCAGCAGCTCCTTACTAAACGAGCAGTACTTC | CASSSLLNEQYF
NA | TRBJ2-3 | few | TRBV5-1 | TGCGCCAGCAGCTTGGAATGGACATCTAGCACAGACACGCAGTATTTT | CASSLEWTSSTDTQYF
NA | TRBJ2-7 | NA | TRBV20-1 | TGCAGTGCTATGAGTCTAGCTGATAAGTACGAGCAGTACTTC | CSAMSLADKYEQYF
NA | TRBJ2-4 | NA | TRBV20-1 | TGCAGTGCTGCCCGACGTATGGACAAAAACATTCAGTACTTC | CSAARRMDKNIQYF
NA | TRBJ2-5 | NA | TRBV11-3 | TGTGCCAGCAGCTTAGAGGGGGGCTTGGAGACCCAGTACTTC | CASSLEGGLETQYF
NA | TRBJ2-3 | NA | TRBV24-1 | TGTGCCACCAGTGATTTTCCAGGGACTGATCGTACGCAGTATTTT | CATSDFPGTDRTQYF
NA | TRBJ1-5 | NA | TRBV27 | TGTGCCAGCAGGAGTGGGAATCAGCCCCAGCATTTT | CASRSGNQPQHF
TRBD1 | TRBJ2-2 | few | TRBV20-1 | TGCAGTGCTAGGGGGGACAGCACTCTCGGGGAGCTGTTTTTT | CSARGDSTLGELFF
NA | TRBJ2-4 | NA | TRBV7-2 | TGTGCCAGCAGCTTACAATCCGGGAACATTCAGTACTTC | CASSLQSGNIQYF
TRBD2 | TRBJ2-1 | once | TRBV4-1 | TGCGCCAGCAGCCAAGAACACCCTAGCGGGATTTACAATGAGCAGTTCTTC | CASSQEHPSGIYNEQFF
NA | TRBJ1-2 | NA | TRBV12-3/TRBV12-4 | TGTGCCACAACCCCCGGACAGACCTACACCTTC | CATTPGQTYTF
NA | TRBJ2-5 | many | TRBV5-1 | TGTGCCAGCAGCTTAGGGACAGAGACCCAGTACTTC | CASSLGTETQYF
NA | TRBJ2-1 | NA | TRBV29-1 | TGCAGCGTTGAAGATAGTCGCCATGAGCAGTTCTTC | CSVEDSRHEQFF
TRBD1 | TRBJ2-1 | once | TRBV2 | TGTGCCAGCAGTGGCCCCGGACAGGGGGCTCCCAATGAGCAGTTCTTC | CASSGPGQGAPNEQFF
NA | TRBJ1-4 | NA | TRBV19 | TGTGCCAGTAGTTCGCAGCCTGCAACTAATGAAAAACTGTTTTTT | CASSSQPATNEKLFF
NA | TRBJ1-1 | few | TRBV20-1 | TGCAGTGCTCGGAAACCGGGGAACACTGAAGCTTTCTTT | CSARKPGNTEAFF
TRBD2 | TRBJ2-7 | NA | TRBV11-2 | TGTGCTTGCCGGTCTAGCGGGACCTATGAGCAGTACTTC | CACRSSGTYEQYF
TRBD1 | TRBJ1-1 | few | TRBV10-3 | TGTGCCATCACCTGGGAGGGGGCCGAGAACACTGAAGCTTTCTTT | CAITWEGAENTEAFF
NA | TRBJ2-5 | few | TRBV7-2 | TGTGCCAGCAGCGGGGGGGCTCCGACCCAGTACTTC | CASSGGAPTQYF
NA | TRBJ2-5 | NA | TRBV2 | TGTGCCAGCAGACCGGGGGAGACCCAGTACTTC | CASRPGETQYF
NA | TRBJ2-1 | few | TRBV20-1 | TGCAGTGCTCGTTGTTACAATGAGCAGTTCTTC | CSARCYNEQFF
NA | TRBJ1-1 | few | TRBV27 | TGTGCCAGCAGTTTAGACGGACCCCACACTGAAGCTTTCTTT | CASSLDGPHTEAFF
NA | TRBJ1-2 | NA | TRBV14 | TGTGCCAGCAGCCCCCTGGGGGGGGCCCTCTATGGCTACACCTTC | CASSPLGGALYGYTF
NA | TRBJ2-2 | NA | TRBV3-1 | TGTGCCAGCAGCCAAGTGGCCAGATCGAACACCGGGGAGCTGTTTTTT | CASSQVARSNTGELFF
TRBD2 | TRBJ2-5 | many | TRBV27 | TGTGCCAGCAGCTCCCTAGCGGGACAAGAGACCCAGTACTTC | CASSSLAGQETQYF
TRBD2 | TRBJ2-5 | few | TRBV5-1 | TGCGCCAGCAGCCCATGGGCAACGGGAGGGGCAGAGACCCAGTACTTC | CASSPWATGGAETQYF
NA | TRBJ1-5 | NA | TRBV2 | TGTGCCGCGCTCGGAGGGAACCAGCCCCAGCATTTT | CAALGGNQPQHF
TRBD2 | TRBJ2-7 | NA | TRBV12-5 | TGTGCTAGTGGTTCGGGGGGTCACGAGCAGTACTTC | CASGSGGHEQYF
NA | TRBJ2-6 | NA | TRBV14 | TGTGCCAGCGGCCCCACGGGAGTTGGGGCCAACGTCCTGACTTTC | CASGPTGVGANVLTF
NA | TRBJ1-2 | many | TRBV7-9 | TGTGCCAGCAGCTTACAGGGTGAAGGCTACACCTTC | CASSLQGEGYTF
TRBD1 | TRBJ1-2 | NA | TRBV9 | TGTGCCAGCAGCGGAACCACAGGGGGACATGGCTACACCTTC | CASSGTTGGHGYTF
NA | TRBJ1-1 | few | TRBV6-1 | TGTGCCAGCAACACTTTCCAGTGGGGGACGGACACTGAAGCTTTCTTT | CASNTFQWGTDTEAFF
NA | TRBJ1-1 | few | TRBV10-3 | TGTGCCATCAGTGAGGGGTGGCAGAACACTGAAGCTTTCTTT | CAISEGWQNTEAFF
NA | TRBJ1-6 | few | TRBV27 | TGTGCCAGCAGTACATTACAGGGTGCACCCCTCCACTTT | CASSTLQGAPLHF
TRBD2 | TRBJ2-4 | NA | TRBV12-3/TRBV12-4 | TGTGCCAGCAGTCGGAGCGGGGGGGCCTCGAACATTCAGTACTTC | CASSRSGGASNIQYF
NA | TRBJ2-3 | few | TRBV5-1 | TGCGCCAGCGGCCCGGGGGCCGCTGTAACAGATACGCAGTATTTT | CASGPGAAVTDTQYF
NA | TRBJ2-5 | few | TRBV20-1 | TGCAGTGCTAGTACTAGGCAAGAGACCCAGTACTTC | CSASTRQETQYF
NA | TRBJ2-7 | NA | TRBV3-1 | TGTGCCAGCAGCCCAGGGGGGAGGTACGAGCAGTACTTC | CASSPGGRYEQYF
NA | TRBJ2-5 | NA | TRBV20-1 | TGCAGTGCGAGGACACCCACTAGGAAAGAGACCCAGTACTTC | CSARTPTRKETQYF
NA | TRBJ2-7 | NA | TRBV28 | TGTGCCGAATACGAGCAGTACTTC | CAEYEQYF
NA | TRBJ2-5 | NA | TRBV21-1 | TGTGCCAGCAGCAAAGGGGCCCGGCTCCAAGAGACCCAGTACTTC | CASSKGARLQETQYF
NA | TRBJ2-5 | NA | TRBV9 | TGTGCCAGCAGCGTAGGGTGGGGACCTACCCAAGAGACCCAGTACTTC | CASSVGWGPTQETQYF
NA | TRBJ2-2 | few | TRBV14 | TGTGCCAGCAGCCAAGACCCCAAAAGGAAAGGGGTCGGGGAGCTGTTTTTT | CASSQDPKRKGVGELFF
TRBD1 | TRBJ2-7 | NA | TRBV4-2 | TGTGCCAGCAGCCACCAAGACAGGGGCTACGAGCAGTACTTC | CASSHQDRGYEQYF